The T cell receptor (beta chain) under discussion was sequenced for a study of shared clonotypes between healthy human individuals. Study context: Participating donors consisted of a couple of women and a few men aged 18 to 49. Study-wide results and limits: Sampling involved blood alone; tissue repertoires likely differ. Generation probability values for non-shared clonotypes were lower than those for clonotypes shared by all four donors.

The repertoire was sequenced with immunoSEQ multiplex PCR; TCRdb's copy has only in-frame clones and lacks some. Among about 2.3 million clones, 85% to 95% were seen once, and the ten largest hold approximately 0.39%. Investigators divided CD4+ cells into CD45RA+ naive and CD45RA-negative memory subsets. As to this clone: As yet, its antigen is unknown.

From germline, CDR1 is SNHLY and CDR2 FYNNEI. Trimming took off 3 bases at V and 4 bases at J, with 18 bases between the two ends. The CDR3 has 16 residues. The source material was naive CD4+ T cells from PBMCs. Regarding subset: CD45RA+ positively selected. The genes are TRBV2 and TRBJ1-2, with D possibly TRBD1 on 5 matching bases. This receptor was taken from a man aged 18-30 years in good health. Some clones in this sample may be carry-over from other donors' samples. The CDR3 protein is CASSEVFGGGGYGYTF. CDR3 nucleotide sequence: TGTGCCAGCAGTGAGGTCTTTGGGGGAGGCGGCTATGGCTACACCTTC.